This T cell receptor beta chain originates from a study of sequential checkpoint blockade in melanoma. Treatment here: randomized to nivolumab then ipilimumab (arm A) or the reverse (arm B). Germline CDR1 and CDR2: GTSNPN and SVGIG (reference sequence). The CDR3 is 15 amino acids. With V trimmed by 3 bases and J by 7 bases, 12 bases remained unmatched. Profiled with immunoSEQ multiplex PCR; TCRdb holds only in-frame clones, not every one. The sample includes several thousand clones, around 80% of them seen just once. Specimen: CD8+ T cells sorted from blood (inferred from file names), collected from a patient given nivolumab and ipilimumab in sequence. The sequence was obtained from a human donor with melanoma. The rearrangement links TRBV30 to TRBJ2-1; 7 bases fit TRBD2. CDR3 sequence reads: CAWSYGGGPANEQFF. The CDR3 DNA is TGTGCCTGGAGCTATGGGGGAGGGCCGGCGAATGAGCAGTTCTTC.